This entry features one T cell receptor (beta chain) sequence. Its antigen is as yet unknown. Donors comprised only Caucasian adults living in Nashville, Tennessee. Libraries were prepared by immunoSEQ multiplex PCR; TCRdb keeps only in-frame clonotypes and omits some of them. The table records 740,000 or so clones, around 78% of them present only once. Unmatched junction bases numbered 8, after V lost 6 bases and J lost 2 bases. The CDR3 spans 15 residues. Germline V gene data show CDR1 as MNHEY and CDR2 as SVGAGI. The data were obtained in a study of shared clonotypes between healthy human individuals. General study results and limits: Clonotypes which were not shared had lower generation probabilities than clonotypes that all four donors shared.

Sequencing was carried out using memory CD4+ T cells sorted from blood. Subset meaning: CD45RA-negative fraction. The origin of this receptor is a woman in her thirties in good health. V is TRBV6-5 and J is TRBJ2-3; TRBD1 matches 7 bases. In DNA, the CDR3 is TGTGCCAGCAGATCGGGACAGCGTATCACAGATACGCAGTATTTT. Translating gives CASRSGQRITDTQYF.